The entry below gives a single T cell receptor (beta chain) sequence along with its context. This CDR3 spans 15 amino acids. The V end lost 0 bases, the J end lost 2 bases, and 10 bases lay between the germline ends. Germline V gene sequence: CDR1 MNHEY, CDR2 SVGAGI. The sample comes from a study of blood T cell repertoires in COVID-19. Per the authors' pipeline: Estimates of nucleated cell counts were drawn from the amplification of reference gene primers. Profiling relied on immunoSEQ multiplex PCR, and the TCRdb table lists in-frame clones only, not all of them. The V and J calls and clone size are taken from that table; D and trimming were inferred from the DNA. This table holds about 200,000 clones, about 85% found once.

V and J are TRBV6-5 and TRBJ1-2; D is unresolved. Sequenced input: peripheral blood. The TCR comes from a man in his 60s with active or convalescent COVID-19. The CDR3 loop reads CASSYSWASNYGYTF. CDR3 DNA sequence: TGTGCCAGCAGTTACTCGTGGGCATCCAACTATGGCTACACCTTC.